The clone carrying this TCR beta chain was picked up many times. Its antigen remains unidentified. TCRdb used MiXCR to reprocess the RACE reads, holding one entry per CDR3 protein. This sample has more than 80,000 distinct CDR3 sequences, with over 9.5% found just once. Time point reported: patch test 2, 6 weeks after DPC sensitization. Treatment defined: therapeutic diphenylcyclopropenone sensitization with weekly scalp DPC. Each patch-test visit's blood sample preceded patch application. V was pared by 1 base and J by 5 bases, with 14 bases between. This CDR3 has 14 residues. Per germline, CDR1 DFQATT and CDR2 SNEGSKA (reference sequence). The sample is drawn from a study of human T cells and chemical hapten exposure. Whole-study results and caveats: The formation of large CDR3 similarity clusters by expanded TCRs significantly exceeded that of controls.

The receptor comes from a woman in her forties or fifties with alopecia areata. Some clones in this sample may be carry-over from other donors' samples. This chain joins TRBV20-1 and TRBJ2-5; D possibly corresponds to TRBD1 (5 bases). The sequencing used whole blood, collected in connection with sensitization to the hapten diphenylcyclopropenone (DPC). The CDR3 bases are TGCAGTGCTAGAGCCGCGCAGGGTATCGAGACCCAGTACTTC. Its protein is CSARAAQGIETQYF.